This TCR beta chain was documented in a study of CD8+ T cells in alopecia areata. Study-level information: For the treated group, dosing was oral tofacitinib at 5 to 10 mg twice daily.

The CDR3 is 15 amino acids. Trimming removed 4 bases at V and 4 bases at J, with 20 bases between. Per germline, CDR1 GTSNPN and CDR2 SVGIG (reference sequence). Worth noting for this clone: What it recognizes is unknown.

PBMCs provided sorted CD4+ and CD8+ T cells. Notes on the study in general: Normal-skin resident alphabeta T cells also appear among scalp sample sequences. Alopecia totalis/universalis scalp especially showed more expanded CD8+ clones than normal scalp.

Sequencing relied on a cDNA template that was reverse transcribed from extracted RNA. Sequencing was performed with immunoSEQ multiplex PCR; in TCRdb, only in-frame clones are kept and a portion is missing. The data contain 130,000 to 150,000 clones, approximately 50% of them singletons. This sequence originates from a human donor with alopecia areata. The V and J genes are TRBV30 and TRBJ2-7, with D possibly being TRBD1 or TRBD2 (5 bases each). This specimen was CD4+ T cells sorted from blood, taken at week 0. The CDR3 nucleotides read TGTGCCTGGACAGGGACGGCTGGGAGACTGTACGAGCAGTACTTC. This gives the protein CAWTGTAGRLYEQYF.